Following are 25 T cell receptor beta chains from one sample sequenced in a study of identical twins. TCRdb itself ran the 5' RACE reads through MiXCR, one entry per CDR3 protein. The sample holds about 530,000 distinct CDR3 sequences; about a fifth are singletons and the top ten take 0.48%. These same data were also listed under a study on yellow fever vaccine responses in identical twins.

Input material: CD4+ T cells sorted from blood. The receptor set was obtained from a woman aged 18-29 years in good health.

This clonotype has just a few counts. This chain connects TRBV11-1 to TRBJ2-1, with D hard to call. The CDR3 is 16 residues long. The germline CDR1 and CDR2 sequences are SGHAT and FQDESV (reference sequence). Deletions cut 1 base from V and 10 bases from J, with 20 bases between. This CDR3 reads CASSLGADISTTEQFF. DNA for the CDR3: TGTGCCAGCAGCTTAGGGGCCGACATTTCAACGACGGAGCAGTTCTTC. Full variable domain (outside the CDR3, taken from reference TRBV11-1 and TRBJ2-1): EAEVAQSPRYKITEKSQAVAFWCDPISGHATLYWYRQILGQGPELLVQFQDESVVDDSQLPKDRFSAERLKGVDSTLKIQPAELGDSAMYLCASSLGADISTTEQFFGPGTRLTVL.

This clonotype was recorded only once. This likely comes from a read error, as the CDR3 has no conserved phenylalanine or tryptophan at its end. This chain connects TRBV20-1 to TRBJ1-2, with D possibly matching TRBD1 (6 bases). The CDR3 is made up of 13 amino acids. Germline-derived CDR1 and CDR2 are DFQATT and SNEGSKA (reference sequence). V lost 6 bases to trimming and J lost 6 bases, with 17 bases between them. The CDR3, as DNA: TGCAGTGCCAAGACCTCGGCAGGGGATGGCTACACCTCC. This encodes CSAKTSAGDGYTS.

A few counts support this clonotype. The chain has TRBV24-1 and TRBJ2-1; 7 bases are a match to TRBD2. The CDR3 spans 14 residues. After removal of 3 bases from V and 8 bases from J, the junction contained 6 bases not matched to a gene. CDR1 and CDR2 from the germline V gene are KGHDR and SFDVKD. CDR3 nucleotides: TGTGCCACCAGTGATCCGGGACTACGAGATGAGCAGTTCTTC. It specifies CATSDPGLRDEQFF.

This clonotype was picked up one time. The CDR3 nucleotides are TGTGCCAGCAATACGCAGGATATTTGGAACAATGAGCAGTTCTTC. Amino acid sequence: CASNTQDIWNNEQFF. This sequence joins TRBV12-3 or TRBV12-4 and TRBJ2-1; D uncertain. CDR3 length: 15 residues. Trimming cost V 7 bases and J 5 bases, with 18 bases left between them.

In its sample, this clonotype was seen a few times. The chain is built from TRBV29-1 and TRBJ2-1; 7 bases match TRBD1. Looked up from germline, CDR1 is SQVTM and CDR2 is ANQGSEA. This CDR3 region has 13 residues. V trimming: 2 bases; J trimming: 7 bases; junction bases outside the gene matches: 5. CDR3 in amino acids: CSVEYDRANEQFF. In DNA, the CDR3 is TGCAGCGTTGAATATGACAGGGCTAATGAGCAGTTCTTC.

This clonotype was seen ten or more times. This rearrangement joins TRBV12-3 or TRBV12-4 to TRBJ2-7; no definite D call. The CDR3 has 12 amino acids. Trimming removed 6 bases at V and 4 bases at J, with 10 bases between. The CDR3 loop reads CASSKDRYEQYF. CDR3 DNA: TGTGCCAGCAGCAAGGACCGATACGAGCAGTACTTC.

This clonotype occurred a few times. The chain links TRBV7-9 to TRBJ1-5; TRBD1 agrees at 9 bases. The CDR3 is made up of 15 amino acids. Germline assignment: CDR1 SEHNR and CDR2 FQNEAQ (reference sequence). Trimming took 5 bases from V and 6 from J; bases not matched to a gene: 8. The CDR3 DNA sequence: TGTGCCAGCAGCCGGGGGGGACAGGGAATTCAGCCCCAGCATTTT. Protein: CASSRGGQGIQPQHF. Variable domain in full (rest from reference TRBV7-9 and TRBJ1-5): DTGVSQNPRHKITKRGQNVTFRCDPISEHNRLYWYRQTLGQGPEFLTYFQNEAQLEKSRLLSDRFSAERPKGSFSTLEIQRTEQGDSAMYLCASSRGGQGIQPQHFGDGTRLSIL.

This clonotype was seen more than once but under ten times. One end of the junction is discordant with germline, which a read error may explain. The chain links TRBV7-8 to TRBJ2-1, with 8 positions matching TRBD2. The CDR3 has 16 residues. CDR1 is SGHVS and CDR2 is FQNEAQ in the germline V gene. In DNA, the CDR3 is TGTGCCAGCAGCTCCCGACTAGCGACCTCCAACAATGAGCAGTTCTTC. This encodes CASSSRLATSNNEQFF.

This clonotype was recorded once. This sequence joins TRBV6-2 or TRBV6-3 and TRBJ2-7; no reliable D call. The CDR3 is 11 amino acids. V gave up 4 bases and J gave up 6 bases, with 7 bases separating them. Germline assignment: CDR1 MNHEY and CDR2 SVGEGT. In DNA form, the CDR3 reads TGTGCCAGCAGTTTCTTTGGCGAGCAGTACTTC. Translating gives CASSFFGEQYF.

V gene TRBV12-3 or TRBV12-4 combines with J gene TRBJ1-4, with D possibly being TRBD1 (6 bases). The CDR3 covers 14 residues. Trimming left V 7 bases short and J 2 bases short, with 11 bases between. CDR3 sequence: CASNTQGTNEKLFF. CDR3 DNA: TGTGCCAGCAATACGCAGGGGACTAATGAAAAACTGTTTTTT.

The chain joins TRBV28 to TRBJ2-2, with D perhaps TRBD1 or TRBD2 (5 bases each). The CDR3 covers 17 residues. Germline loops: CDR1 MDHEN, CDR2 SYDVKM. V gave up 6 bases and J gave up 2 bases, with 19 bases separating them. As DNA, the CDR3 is TGTGCCAGCAGATTAACCGGGGCCCAGTTAAACACCGGGGAGCTGTTTTTT. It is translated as CASRLTGAQLNTGELFF.

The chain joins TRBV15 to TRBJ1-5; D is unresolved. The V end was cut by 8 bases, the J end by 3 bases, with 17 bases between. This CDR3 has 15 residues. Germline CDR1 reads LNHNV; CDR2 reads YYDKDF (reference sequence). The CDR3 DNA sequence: TGTGCCACCGGGAGAGAGGGCCCTATCAATCAGCCCCAGCATTTT. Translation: CATGREGPINQPQHF. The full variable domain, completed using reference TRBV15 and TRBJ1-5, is DAMVIQNPRYQVTQFGKPVTLSCSQTLNHNVMYWYQQKSSQAPKLLFHYYDKDFNNEADTPDNFQSRRPNTSFCFLDIRSPGLGDTAMYLCATGREGPINQPQHFGDGTRLSIL.

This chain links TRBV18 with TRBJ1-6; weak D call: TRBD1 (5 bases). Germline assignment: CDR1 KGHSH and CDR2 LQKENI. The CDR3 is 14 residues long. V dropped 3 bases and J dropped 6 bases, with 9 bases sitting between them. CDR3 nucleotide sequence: TGTGCCAGCTCACCGGGGGATGGTAATTCACCCCTCCACTTT. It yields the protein CASSPGDGNSPLHF.

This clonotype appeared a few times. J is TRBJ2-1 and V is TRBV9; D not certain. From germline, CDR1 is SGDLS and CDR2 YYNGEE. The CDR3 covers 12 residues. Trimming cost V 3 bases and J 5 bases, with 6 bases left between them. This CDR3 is CASSATNNEQFF. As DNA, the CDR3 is TGTGCCAGCAGCGCCACGAACAATGAGCAGTTCTTC.

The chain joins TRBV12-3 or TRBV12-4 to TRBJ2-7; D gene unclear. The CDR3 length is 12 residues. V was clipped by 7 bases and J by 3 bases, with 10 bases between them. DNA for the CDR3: TGTGCCAGCACCCAGACGTACTACGAGCAGTACTTC. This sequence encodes CASTQTYYEQYF.

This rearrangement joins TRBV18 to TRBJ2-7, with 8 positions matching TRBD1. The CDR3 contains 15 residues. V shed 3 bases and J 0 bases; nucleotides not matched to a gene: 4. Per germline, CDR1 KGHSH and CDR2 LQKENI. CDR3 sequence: CASSPTGGSSYEQYF. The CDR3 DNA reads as TGTGCCAGCTCACCTACAGGGGGGAGCTCCTACGAGCAGTACTTC.

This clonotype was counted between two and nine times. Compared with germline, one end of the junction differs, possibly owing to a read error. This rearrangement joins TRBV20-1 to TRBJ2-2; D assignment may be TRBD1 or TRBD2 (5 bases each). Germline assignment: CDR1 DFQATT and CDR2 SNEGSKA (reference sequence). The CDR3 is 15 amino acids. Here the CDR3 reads CSARDSGIITGELFF. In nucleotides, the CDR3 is TGCAGTGCCAGAGACAGCGGTATTATCACCGGGGAGCTGTTTTTT.

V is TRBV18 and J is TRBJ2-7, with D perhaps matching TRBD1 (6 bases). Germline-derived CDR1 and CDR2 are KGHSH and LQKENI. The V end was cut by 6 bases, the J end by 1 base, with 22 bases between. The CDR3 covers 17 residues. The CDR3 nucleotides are TGTGCCAGCTCCCCGTTGAGCGAACAGGGTCGGTCCTACGAGCAGTACTTC. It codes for CASSPLSEQGRSYEQYF.

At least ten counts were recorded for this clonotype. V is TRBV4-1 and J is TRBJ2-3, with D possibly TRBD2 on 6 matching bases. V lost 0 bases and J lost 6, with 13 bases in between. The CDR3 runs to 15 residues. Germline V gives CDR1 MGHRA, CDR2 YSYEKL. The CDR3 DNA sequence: TGCGCCAGCAGCCAAGATTTGGGGGGATGGGATACGCAGTATTTT. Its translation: CASSQDLGGWDTQYF.

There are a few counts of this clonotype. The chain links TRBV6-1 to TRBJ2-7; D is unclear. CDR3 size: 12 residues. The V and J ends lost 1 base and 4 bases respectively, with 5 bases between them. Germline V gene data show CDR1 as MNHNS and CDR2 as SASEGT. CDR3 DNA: TGTGCCAGCAGTGAAGGGGTTTACGAGCAGTACTTC. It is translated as CASSEGVYEQYF.

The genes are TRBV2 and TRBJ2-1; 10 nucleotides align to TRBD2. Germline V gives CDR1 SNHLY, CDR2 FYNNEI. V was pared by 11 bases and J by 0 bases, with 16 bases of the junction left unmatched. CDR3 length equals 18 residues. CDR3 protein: CACCSVLAGVSSYNEQFF. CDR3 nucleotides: TGTGCCTGCTGTTCCGTGCTAGCGGGGGTTAGCTCCTACAATGAGCAGTTCTTC. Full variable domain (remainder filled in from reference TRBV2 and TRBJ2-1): EPEVTQTPSHQVTQMGQEVILRCVPISNHLYFYWYRQILGQKVEFLVSFYNNEISEKSEIFDDQFSVERPDGSNFTLKIRSTKLEDSAMYFCACCSVLAGVSSYNEQFFGPGTRLTVL.

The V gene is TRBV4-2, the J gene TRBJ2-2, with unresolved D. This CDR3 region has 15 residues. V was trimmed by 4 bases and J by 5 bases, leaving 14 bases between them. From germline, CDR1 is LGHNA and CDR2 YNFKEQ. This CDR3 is CASSPPPVGTGELFF. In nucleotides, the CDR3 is TGTGCCAGCAGCCCTCCCCCGGTGGGAACCGGGGAGCTGTTTTTT.

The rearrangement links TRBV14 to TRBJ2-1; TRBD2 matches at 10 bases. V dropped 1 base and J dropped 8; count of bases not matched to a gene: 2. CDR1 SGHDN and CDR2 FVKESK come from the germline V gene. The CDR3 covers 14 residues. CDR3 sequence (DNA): TGTGCCAGCAGCCAAGTGACTAGCGGGTATGAGCAGTTCTTC. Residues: CASSQVTSGYEQFF.

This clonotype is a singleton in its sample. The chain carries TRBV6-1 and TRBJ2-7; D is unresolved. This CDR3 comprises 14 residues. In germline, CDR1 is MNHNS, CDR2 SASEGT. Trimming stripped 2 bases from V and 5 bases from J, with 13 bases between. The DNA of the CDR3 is TGTGCCAGCAGTGAATCCCTCATCCTCGACGAGCAGTACGTC. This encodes CASSESLILDEQYV.

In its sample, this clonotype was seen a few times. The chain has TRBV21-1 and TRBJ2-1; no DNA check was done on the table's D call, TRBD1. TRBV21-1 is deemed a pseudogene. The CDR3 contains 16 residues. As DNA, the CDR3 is TGTGCCAGCAGCAAAGAAGGAGAGGGAATAGGAAATGAGCAGTTCTTC. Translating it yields CASSKEGEGIGNEQFF.